This T cell receptor beta chain was sequenced in a study of identical twins (dated by TCRdb to between 2015 and 2016). About the investigation overall: To test whether fetal clonotypes persist, this study deep-sequenced TCR alpha and beta repertoires from monozygotic twins, from unrelated adults of various ages, and from cord blood. Replicate twin experiments were performed at different times using different library preparation protocols to rule out contamination. The paper as a whole reports these results and caveats: Compared with coincidental sharing between unrelated individuals, an excess of low generation-probability sequences was observed among out-of-frame TCR alpha sequences shared between twins. Invariant T cells such as MAIT and iNKT could partly confound zero-insertion analyses, although diverse VJ usage argued against such confounding for most clonotypes. Excess twin sharing in beta out-of-frame sequences was weaker because fewer shared sequences lowered the signal-to-noise ratio. Because the same donors could not be followed over many years, the conclusions depended on cross-sectional statistical analysis. Recombination models systematically underestimated out-of-frame TCR alpha sharing in monozygotic twins but agreed with sharing between unrelated individuals. Fewer insertions were carried by abundant cord blood beta clonotypes; a weaker similar trend was observed in young adult naive repertoires, while no such trend was observed in memory repertoires.

Libraries were prepared through 5' RACE. The data were produced on an Illumina HiSeq 2000. A universal primer binding site was introduced by template switching, and a unique molecular identifier was present in the final cDNA, enabling accurate counting of TCR cDNA molecules. Specific primers in the conserved constant-segment region were used to synthesize first-strand cDNA for TCR alpha and beta chains. To control for contamination, every cDNA library carried two barcodes: a SMART-Mk sample barcode plus Illumina barcodes. Two successive PCR steps introduced TruSeq adapter sequences along with Illumina sample barcodes. The TCR alpha and beta cDNA libraries were sequenced on the Illumina HiSeq platform using custom primers. In the paper's pipeline: Unique molecular identifiers were extracted from raw reads with MiGEC, and CDR3 positions were determined with MiXCR. For each individual, recombination models were inferred using an EM algorithm with the repgenHMM and IGoR tools. Shared clonotype analysis was performed with the tcR package in R, normalizing sharing by the product of cloneset sizes. To study raw recombination without the effects of thymic and clonal selection, out-of-frame nonproductive sequences were analyzed. The raw public data were reprocessed by TCRdb itself: fastp quality trimming at Q25, MiXCR clonotype calling, in-frame beta chains only. Here each entry gathers all rows of one CDR3 protein and keeps the most common genes and DNA. It is TCRdb's table, rather than the study itself, that gives the V and J calls and clone size. The table for this sample lists 400,000 to 550,000 distinct CDR3 sequences; more than 13% of them were counted only once. The biggest ten clones account for approximately 1% of the sample.

On this clonotype: No cognate antigen has been identified for it. Base quality data are lacking; no much larger clone is found one base away.

The CDR3 runs 15 amino acids, cysteine and phenylalanine included. CDR3 DNA only is kept here, 45 bases in frame from base 1. CDR1 and CDR2 are drawn from the germline V gene (reference sequence): SGHNT, YYREEE. V gives up 4 bases and J gives up 5 bases, and the segment between their germline ends measures 16 bases. Every donor in the study was a healthy Caucasian. The twin cohort consisted of three pairs of female monozygotic twins, all aged roughly 18 to 30 years. Positive isolation kits from Invitrogen were used to isolate CD4+ and CD8+ T cell populations. These data also formed part of another study, on yellow fever vaccine responses in identical twins. As that second study puts it: The T cell response to vaccination in identical twins was reported by the authors to appear partly convergent and partly personalized. In the study, vaccine-responding T cell clones were precisely tracked in identical twins.

The receptor was isolated from a woman aged 18-35 years in good health. The chain employs TRBV5-4 and TRBJ2-1; TRBD2 is a possible D gene, resting on 6 matching bases. Sequences were obtained from CD4+ T cells sorted from blood. The nucleotide sequence reads as follows: TGTGCCAGCAGCCCCCCTTGGCAGCGGGACAATGAGCAGTTCTTC. The translation is CASSPPWQRDNEQFF.